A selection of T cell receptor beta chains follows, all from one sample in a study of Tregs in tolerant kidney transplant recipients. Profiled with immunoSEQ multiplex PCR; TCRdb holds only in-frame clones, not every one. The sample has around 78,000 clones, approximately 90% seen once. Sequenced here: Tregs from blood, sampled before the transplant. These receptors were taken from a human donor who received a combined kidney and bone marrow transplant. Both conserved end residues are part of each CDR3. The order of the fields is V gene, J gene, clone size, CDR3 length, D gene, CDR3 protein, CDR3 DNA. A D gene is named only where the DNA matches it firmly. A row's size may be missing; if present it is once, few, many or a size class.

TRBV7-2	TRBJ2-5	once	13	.	CASSKSRDGTQYF	TGTGCCAGCAGTAAGTCCAGGGATGGGACCCAGTACTTC
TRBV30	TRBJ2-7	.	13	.	CAWSRPGAYEQYF	TGTGCCTGGAGTAGGCCGGGGGCCTACGAGCAGTACTTC
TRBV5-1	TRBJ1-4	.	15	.	CASSYENPTNEKLFF	TGCGCCAGCAGCTATGAAAATCCAACTAATGAAAAACTGTTTTTT
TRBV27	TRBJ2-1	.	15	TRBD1	CASSLLGQGWNEQFF	TGTGCCAGCAGTTTATTGGGACAGGGATGGAATGAGCAGTTCTTC
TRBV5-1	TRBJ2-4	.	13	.	CASSLSGTPIQYF	TGCGCCAGCAGCCTCTCCGGGACTCCAATTCAGTACTTC
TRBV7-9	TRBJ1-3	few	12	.	CASSFVGNTIYF	TGTGCCAGCAGCTTCGTAGGAAACACCATATATTTT
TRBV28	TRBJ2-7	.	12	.	CASSGLRGEQYF	TGTGCCAGCAGCGGCCTCCGCGGCGAGCAGTACTTC
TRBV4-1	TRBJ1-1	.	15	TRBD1	CASSLAGTGVAEAFF	TGCGCCAGCAGCCTGGCCGGGACAGGGGTGGCTGAAGCTTTCTTT
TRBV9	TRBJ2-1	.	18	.	CASSALEGYGSSYNEQFF	TGTGCCAGCAGCGCCCTTGAGGGCTACGGGAGCTCCTACAATGAGCAGTTCTTC
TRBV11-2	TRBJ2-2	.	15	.	CASSSRDSYTGELFF	TGTGCCAGCAGCTCCCGGGACTCGTACACCGGGGAGCTGTTCTTT
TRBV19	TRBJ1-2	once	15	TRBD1	CASYSAGTGVSGYTF	TGTGCCAGTTACTCAGCCGGGACAGGGGTTTCGGGCTACACCTTC
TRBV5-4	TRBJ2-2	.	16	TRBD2	CASSPIGLGNTGELFF	TGTGCCAGCAGCCCGATCGGACTAGGCAACACCGGGGAGCTGTTTTTT
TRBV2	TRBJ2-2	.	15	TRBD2	CASTSGSANTGELFF	TGTGCCAGCACTAGCGGGAGTGCGAACACCGGGGAGCTGTTTTTT
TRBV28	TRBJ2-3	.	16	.	CASSSPGHGSTDTQYF	TGTGCCAGCAGTTCGCCCGGACACGGTAGCACAGATACGCAGTATTTT
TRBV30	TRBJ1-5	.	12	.	CAWSAGGQPQHF	TGTGCCTGGAGCGCCGGGGGTCAGCCCCAGCATTTT
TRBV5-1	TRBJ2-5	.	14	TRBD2	CASSFGLAGVSQYF	TGCGCCAGCAGCTTTGGACTAGCGGGAGTGTCCCAGTACTTC
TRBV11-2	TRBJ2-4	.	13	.	CASSFGGENIQYF	TGTGCCAGCAGCTTCGGCGGGGAAAACATTCAGTACTTC
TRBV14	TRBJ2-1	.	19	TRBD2	CASSHHGNSGMGSYNEQFF	TGTGCCAGCAGCCATCACGGGAATAGCGGGATGGGCTCCTACAATGAGCAGTTCTTC
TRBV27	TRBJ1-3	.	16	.	CASSWGGLYSGNTIYF	TGTGCCAGCAGTTGGGGGGGGCTTTACTCTGGAAACACCATATATTTT
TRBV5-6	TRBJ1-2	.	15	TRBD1	CASSLAGQGAYGYTF	TGTGCCAGCAGCTTGGCGGGACAGGGGGCTTATGGCTACACCTTC